This is a list of T cell receptor beta chains from one sample in a study of CD8 T cells in Susac syndrome. Each CDR3 protein is one row after TCRdb ran MiXCR on the immunoSEQ multiplex PCR reads. The data contain 140,000 to 150,000 distinct CDR3 sequences, 85% to 95% of them singletons. Material for sequencing was CD4+ T cells from PBMCs. The receptors derive from a human donor with multiple sclerosis. CDR3s include the opening cysteine and the closing phenylalanine or tryptophan. D genes are given only for firm matches. Size values are once, few and many counts, or a class for expanded clones, and some rows have none.

j_call,clone_size,v_call,d_call,cdr3_aa,cdr3_nt
TRBJ2-7,.,TRBV20-1,TRBD2,CSARDLLSGSSYEQYF,TGCAGTGCTAGAGATCTTTTGAGCGGGAGCTCCTACGAGCAGTACTTC
TRBJ2-5,.,TRBV7-2,.,CASAQNSGTETQYF,TGTGCCAGCGCCCAGAATAGTGGGACGGAGACCCAGTACTTC
TRBJ2-1,few,TRBV7-2,TRBD2,CASSRSRGGGVYNEQFF,TGTGCCAGCAGCCGCAGTCGGGGCGGGGGGGTATACAATGAGCAGTTCTTC
TRBJ2-3,.,TRBV9,.,CASSVDGATADTQYF,TGTGCCAGCAGCGTAGATGGTGCTACTGCAGATACGCAGTATTTT
TRBJ1-2,.,TRBV30,TRBD1,CAWRDRALGYTF,TGTGCCTGGAGGGACAGGGCCCTTGGCTACACCTTC
TRBJ2-5,.,TRBV9,.,CASSVGGIQETQYF,TGTGCCAGCAGCGTCGGGGGAATTCAAGAGACCCAGTACTTC
TRBJ2-5,.,TRBV29-1,TRBD2,CSVGGTSGGSSPQETQYF,TGCAGCGTGGGCGGAACTAGCGGGGGGTCCTCACCTCAAGAGACCCAGTACTTC
TRBJ2-3,.,TRBV12-3/TRBV12-4,.,CASSTYSDTDTQYF,TGTGCCAGCAGCACCTATAGCGACACAGATACGCAGTATTTT
TRBJ2-2,.,TRBV29-1,TRBD1,CSVHLPGQGANTGELFF,TGCAGCGTTCACCTGCCGGGACAGGGGGCAAACACCGGGGAGCTGTTTTTT
TRBJ2-5,.,TRBV12-3/TRBV12-4,.,CASSLRSNVQETQYF,TGTGCCAGCAGTTTACGGTCGAACGTGCAAGAGACCCAGTACTTC
TRBJ2-5,.,TRBV5-4,.,CASSFGATQETQYF,TGTGCCAGCAGCTTCGGAGCTACCCAAGAGACCCAGTACTTC
TRBJ2-5,.,TRBV7-2,.,CASSLKGLEETQYF,TGTGCCAGCAGCTTGAAGGGCCTAGAAGAGACCCAGTACTTC
TRBJ1-4,.,TRBV20-1,.,CSARGQGGEKLFF,TGCAGTGCCCGGGGCCAGGGAGGGGAAAAACTGTTTTTT
TRBJ2-7,.,TRBV24-1,TRBD2,CATSERTGWTSGRGTYEQYF,TGTGCCACCAGTGAACGGACAGGGTGGACTAGCGGGAGGGGCACCTACGAGCAGTACTTC
TRBJ1-3,once,TRBV11-2,.,CASSLRVSGNTIYF,TGTGCCAGCAGCTTAAGGGTCTCTGGAAACACCATATATTTT
TRBJ2-3,.,TRBV12-3/TRBV12-4,TRBD2,CASGRGGTQYF,TGTGCCAGCGGACGGGGGGGTACGCAGTATTTT
TRBJ2-2,.,TRBV30,.,CAWSAIYRDTGELFF,TGTGCCTGGAGTGCGATATACAGGGACACCGGGGAGCTGTTTTTT
TRBJ2-1,.,TRBV2,.,CASSQGPMSYNEQFF,TGTGCCAGCAGTCAAGGACCCATGTCCTACAATGAGCAGTTCTTC
TRBJ1-2,.,TRBV30,.,CAWRGQGSYGYTF,TGTGCCTGGAGAGGGCAGGGGAGCTATGGCTACACCTTC
TRBJ2-7,once,TRBV6-6,.,CASSYEGRSYEQYF,TGTGCCAGCAGTTATGAGGGCCGCTCCTACGAGCAGTACTTC
TRBJ2-5,.,TRBV20-1,.,CSAPGGIRETQYF,TGCAGTGCTCCTGGGGGCATCAGGGAGACCCAGTACTTC
TRBJ2-4,.,TRBV25-1,.,CASSAATVSDIQYF,TGTGCCAGCAGTGCCGCGACAGTGAGTGACATTCAGTACTTC
TRBJ2-5,.,TRBV20-1,.,CSARVAGTQETQYF,TGCAGTGCTAGAGTTGCGGGGACCCAAGAGACCCAGTACTTC
TRBJ2-1,once,TRBV20-1,TRBD1,CSASDRVNEQFF,TGCAGTGCTAGTGACAGGGTCAATGAGCAGTTCTTC
TRBJ2-7,.,TRBV29-1,TRBD1,CSGGQGGYEQYF,TGCAGCGGGGGACAGGGGGGCTACGAGCAGTACTTC
TRBJ1-5,.,TRBV29-1,.,CSVAGLRPQHF,TGCAGCGTGGCAGGGTTGAGGCCCCAGCATTTT
TRBJ1-1,.,TRBV7-9,.,CASSFEGNTEAFF,TGTGCCAGCAGCTTCGAGGGAAACACTGAAGCTTTCTTT
TRBJ2-5,.,TRBV24-1,.,CATSDWNRVETQYF,TGTGCCACCAGTGATTGGAACAGGGTGGAGACCCAGTACTTC
TRBJ2-1,.,TRBV12-3/TRBV12-4,.,CASSPQRTHEQFF,TGTGCCAGCAGTCCGCAGAGAACCCATGAGCAGTTCTTC
TRBJ2-3,.,TRBV6-1,.,CASRETGQDTQYF,TGTGCCAGCAGGGAGACCGGGCAAGATACGCAGTATTTT
TRBJ1-2,.,TRBV9,.,CASSVVTRTRSSGYTF,TGTGCCAGCAGCGTAGTGACCAGGACGAGGTCTTCGGGCTACACCTTC
TRBJ1-1,.,TRBV5-6,TRBD1,CASSWAGTGGTEAFF,TGTGCCAGCAGCTGGGCCGGGACAGGGGGAACTGAAGCTTTCTTT